This T cell receptor (beta chain) stems from a study of blood T cell repertoires in COVID-19. Participant reports of clinical history set cohort assignment. Source study methods: Reference gene primer amplification yielded estimated nucleated cell counts. Some clones are missing from TCRdb's copy, which holds only in-frame ones; the method was immunoSEQ multiplex PCR. D and trimming come from the DNA, and the V and J calls and clone size come from that table. The repertoire includes approximately 470,000 clones, about 90% of them detected once, and 0.7% sits in the top ten. The sequenced sample consisted of PBMCs or T cells enriched from blood (not recorded which). The TCR comes from a woman younger than 35 who had recovered from COVID-19.

This CDR3 is CASTLRELGGDLEKLFF. Written as DNA, the CDR3 is TGCGCCAGCACCCTCCGGGAACTAGGAGGGGATCTGGAAAAACTGTTTTTT. The V gene is TRBV5-1, the J gene TRBJ1-4, with TRBD1 as a possible D gene (5 bases). The CDR3 has 17 amino acids. Deletions cut 6 bases from V and 8 bases from J, with 26 bases between. The germline V gene has CDR1 SGHRS and CDR2 YFSETQ.